This T cell receptor (beta chain) was sequenced for a study of blood T cell repertoires in COVID-19. This table comes from immunoSEQ multiplex PCR, and its TCRdb copy is limited to in-frame clones, with some not included. The sample includes 230,000 or so clones, 81% of them seen just once. This CDR3 spans 15 amino acids. Germline loops: CDR1 SEHNR, CDR2 FQNEAQ (reference sequence). V lost 3 bases and J lost 4; bases outside the gene matches: 6. The gene calls are TRBV7-9 and TRBJ1-3; TRBD1 aligns across 7 bases. The sequencing sample was made of peripheral blood. This TCR was sampled from a woman at least 80 years old with COVID-19, enrolled during active disease. This chain's CDR3 is CASSLNRGAGNTIYF. The CDR3 DNA is TGTGCCAGCAGCTTGAACAGGGGAGCCGGAAACACCATATATTTT.